The 6 T cell receptor beta chains presented below share a single source sample, sequenced in a study of response to subunit inactivated influenza vaccine. Each CDR3 protein gets one entry after TCRdb re-called the RT-PCR reads with MiXCR. The sample yields over 450,000 distinct CDR3 sequences, approximately 13% seen once. The sequencing here drew on PBMCs from blood, taken roughly 6 weeks after vaccination. All receptors derive from a man aged 45-65 years who received an inactivated influenza vaccine.

The rearrangement uses TRBV5-1 and TRBJ2-3; a possible D gene is TRBD2 (5 bases). The CDR3 is 15 amino acids. Germline CDR1 SGHRS, CDR2 YFSETQ. Trimming removed 2 bases from V and 2 bases from J, with 12 bases in between. The CDR3 protein is CASSFVAPFTDTQYF. The CDR3 DNA reads TGCGCCAGCAGCTTTGTAGCGCCGTTCACAGATACGCAGTATTTT.

The genes are TRBV9 and TRBJ1-1; possibly TRBD1 for D (5 bases). The germline V and J ends were trimmed by 0 bases and 5 bases, with 17 bases remaining between them. CDR1 SGDLS and CDR2 YYNGEE come from the germline V gene. The CDR3 covers 16 residues. For the CDR3, the DNA is TGTGCCAGCAGCGTAGCTACGTTCCCCGGGGGGACTGAAGCTTTCTTT. Its protein product is CASSVATFPGGTEAFF.

This clonotype was found many times. This rearrangement joins TRBV7-2 to TRBJ2-3; 7 bases line up with TRBD1. The ends lost 1 base at V and 2 bases at J; junction bases unmatched: 3. The CDR3 covers 15 residues. Per germline, CDR1 SGHTA and CDR2 FQGNSA. The CDR3 is CASSLDRGLTDTQYF. In DNA form, the CDR3 reads TGTGCCAGCAGCTTAGACAGGGGCCTCACAGATACGCAGTATTTT.

The chain has TRBV12-3 or TRBV12-4 and TRBJ2-2; possibly TRBD1 for D (5 bases). The CDR3 contains 15 residues. Trimming shortened V by 9 bases and J by 4 bases, and 18 bases separated the two germline ends. This chain's CDR3 is CASTPGVRGTGELFF. CDR3 nucleotide sequence: TGTGCCAGTACGCCAGGCGTAAGGGGCACCGGGGAGCTGTTTTTT.

This chain uses TRBV5-1 with TRBJ2-6; D not resolved. The CDR3 length is 15 residues. Between the trimmed V and J ends, which lost 2 bases and 4 bases, there was a span of 10 bases. Germline V gene sequence: CDR1 SGHRS, CDR2 YFSETQ. CDR3 nucleotide sequence: TGCGCCAGCAGCTTAAGGGAAACCGGGGCCAACGTCCTGACTTTC. It is translated as CASSLRETGANVLTF. Combining the CDR3 with reference TRBV5-1 and TRBJ2-6 gives the whole variable domain KAGVTQTPRYLIKTRGQQVTLSCSPISGHRSVSWYQQTPGQGLQFLFEYFSETQRNKGNFPGRFSGRQFSNSRSEMNVSTLELGDSALYLCASSLRETGANVLTFGAGSRLTVL.

The chain couples TRBV28 to TRBJ1-1, with no clear D. The CDR3 has 15 residues. Germline assignment: CDR1 MDHEN and CDR2 SYDVKM. V lost 3 bases, J lost 1 base, and 12 bases lay in between. CDR3: CASSFRIAGNTEAFF. In DNA, the CDR3 is TGTGCCAGCAGTTTTAGGATTGCGGGGAACACTGAAGCTTTCTTT.